The source of this T cell receptor beta chain is a study of molecular identifiers for immune sequencing clone quantification. Each CDR3 protein gets one entry after TCRdb re-called the PCR reads with MiXCR. The sample includes about 640,000 distinct CDR3 sequences, roughly 21% seen only once; the top ten take around 0.9%. Study results and caveats: Highly expanded clone sizes could end up underestimated if a barcode were shared by identical TCR molecules.

CDR1 is SGHVS and CDR2 is FNYEAQ in the germline V gene. The CDR3 has 14 residues. J lost 6 bases, V lost 5 bases, and 5 bases had no gene match. This clonotype came up many times. Its antigen is currently unknown. The clonotype comes from a human donor in good health. Some libraries in this study had Jurkat cell RNA spiked in. The chain joins TRBV7-6 to TRBJ2-1, with 9 bases fitting TRBD1. The sequencing sample was made of naive CD8+ T cells from blood, with Jurkat cell RNA spiked in. Subset denoted: FACS-sorted CD8+CD4-CCR7+CD45RA+ naive T cells. The CDR3 nucleotides are TGTGCCAGCAGCCAATGGACAGGGGTCAATGAGCAGTTCTTC. Protein product: CASSQWTGVNEQFF.